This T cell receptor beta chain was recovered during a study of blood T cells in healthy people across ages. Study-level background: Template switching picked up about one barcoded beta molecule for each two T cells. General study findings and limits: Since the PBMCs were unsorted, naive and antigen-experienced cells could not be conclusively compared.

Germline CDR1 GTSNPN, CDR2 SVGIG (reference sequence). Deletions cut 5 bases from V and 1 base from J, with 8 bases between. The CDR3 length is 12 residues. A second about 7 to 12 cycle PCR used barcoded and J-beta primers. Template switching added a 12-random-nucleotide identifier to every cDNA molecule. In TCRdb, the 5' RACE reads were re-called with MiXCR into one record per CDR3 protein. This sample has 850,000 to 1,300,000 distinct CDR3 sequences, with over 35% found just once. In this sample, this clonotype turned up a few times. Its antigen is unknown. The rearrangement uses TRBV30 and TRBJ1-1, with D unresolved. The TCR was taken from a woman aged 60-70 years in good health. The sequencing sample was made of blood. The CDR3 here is CAWLEGNTEAFF. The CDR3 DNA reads TGTGCCTGGCTTGAGGGGAACACTGAAGCTTTCTTT.